The table lists the clone carrying this TCR beta chain with a few counts. Its antigen is unknown. The data were taken from a study of T cells after yellow fever vaccination. Whole-study findings and limits: Relatively few clonotypes were ones that appeared in both CD4 and CD8 compartments. Most clones from primary vaccination resurfaced after the booster (about 96% CD4, around 89% CD8).

TCRdb passed the 5' RACE reads through MiXCR, listing each CDR3 protein once. The sample has some 240,000 distinct CDR3 sequences, around 5.3% seen once. This CDR3 spans 15 amino acids. The trim removed 4 bases at V and 3 bases at J, leaving 5 bases unmatched. Germline CDR1 and CDR2: LGHDT and YNNKEL (reference sequence). Sequencing used CD4+ T cells sorted from PBMCs, obtained on the day of the yellow fever booster vaccination. This clonotype was sampled from a man aged 18 to 35 who received the YFV17D yellow fever vaccine. The V and J genes are TRBV3-1 and TRBJ2-1; 8 nucleotides line up with TRBD2. In DNA, the CDR3 is TGTGCCAGCAGCCCATGGCGGGGGGTCTACAATGAGCAGTTCTTC. Its protein product is CASSPWRGVYNEQFF.